Reported below is one T cell receptor beta chain. Its matching antigen is unknown. This entry belongs to a study of identifying expanded T cells in peripheral blood. The germline V gene has CDR1 WSHSY and CDR2 SAAADI. The CDR3 totals 14 residues. V dropped 3 bases and J dropped 0 bases, with 8 bases sitting between them. Findings and limits, study-wide: Over about two and four weeks, about 15 and 19 clones changed, versus around 1.2 between replicates. Approximately 2-week clone count variance significantly increased as total template count grew.

Clones were sequenced by immunoSEQ multiplex PCR, and TCRdb holds only the in-frame ones, with some missing. The sample lists approximately 92,000 clones; 70% to 90% were seen once. During the collection period, no donor immune events like infections were recorded. The rearrangement joins TRBV10-2 to TRBJ1-1, with D tentatively TRBD1 (6 bases). The sequence was obtained from a person aged 18 to 75 in good health. The sample was blood. CDR3: CASSERTVNTEAFF. The CDR3 DNA follows: TGCGCCAGCAGTGAACGGACAGTGAACACTGAAGCTTTCTTT.